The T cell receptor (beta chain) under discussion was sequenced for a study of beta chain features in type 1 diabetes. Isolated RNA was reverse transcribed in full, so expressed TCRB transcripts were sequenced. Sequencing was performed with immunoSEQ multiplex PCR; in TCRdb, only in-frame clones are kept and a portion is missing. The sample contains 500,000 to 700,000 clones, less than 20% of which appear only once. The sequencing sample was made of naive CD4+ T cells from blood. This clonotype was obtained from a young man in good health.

CDR3 nucleotide sequence: TGTGCCAGCAGCTTAGACTTTCTAGGATTCAATGAGCAGTTCTTC. As protein: CASSLDFLGFNEQFF. The V and J genes are TRBV11-3 and TRBJ2-1; D is unresolved. V was cut by 0 bases and J by 6 bases, with 12 bases left in between. The CDR3 has 15 amino acids. Germline CDR1 reads SGHNT; CDR2 reads YENEEA.